This T cell receptor (gamma chain) was found in a study of Vδ1+ human thymocytes. Points from the study as a whole: Thymic TRG and TRD repertoires appeared highly polyclonal. Despite high sort purity, 20% to 25% of thymic T cell receptor delta sequences were Vdelta2. TRD repertoires were essentially private, unlike widely shared TRG clonotypes.

With regard to this clone: Its antigen is unknown.

RNA was extracted from the cells and then reverse transcribed. Multiplex PCR used pooled V-gene forward primers and a constant-region reverse primer to amplify CDR3s. TCRdb re-identified clones in the multiplex PCR reads via CATT. The sample records tens of thousands of gamma-chain clones, roughly 21% being singletons. The CDR3 is 16 residues long. CDR1 and CDR2 (germline): EGSNGY, YDSYNSKV. Germline trimming cut 2 bases from V and 7 bases from J; bases unmatched to any gene: 13. Material for sequencing was Vdelta1+ gamma-delta thymocytes from the thymus. Subset defined: FACS-sorted CD3+ TCRalphabeta- TCRVdelta1+ TCRVdelta2- thymocytes. The chain has TRGV2 and TRGJP1. The TCR comes from a girl under three years old who had congenital heart surgery. The CDR3 coding sequence is TGTGCCACCTGGGACGCACAGGGTGACAATGGTTGGTTCAAGATATTT. Protein sequence: CATWDAQGDNGWFKIF.